Listed below are T cell receptor beta chains from one sample, sequenced in a study of T cell responses to AZD1222 COVID-19 vaccine. Libraries were prepared by immunoSEQ multiplex PCR; TCRdb keeps only in-frame clonotypes and omits some of them. The sample contains a few hundred thousand clones, about 92% of which appear only once. The specimen was peripheral blood, collected on day 0 of AZD1222 vaccination. These receptors came from an adult in good health. The CDR3 runs from the conserved cysteine through the conserved F or W. Fields, in order: CDR3 length, V gene, D gene, clone size, J gene, CDR3 DNA, CDR3 protein. D genes are given only for firm matches. Where a row states a size, it is once, few, many or the class of an expanded clone; other rows omit it.

15	TRBV7-2	TRBD2	.	TRBJ2-7	TGTGCCAGACCGAGCCCTCTAGCGGGAGGGCTAGAGCAGTACTTC	CARPSPLAGGLEQYF
15	TRBV2	.	few	TRBJ1-5	TGTGCCAGCAGTTACACACCCCGACTTAATCAGCCCCAGCATTTT	CASSYTPRLNQPQHF
13	TRBV9	.	.	TRBJ1-1	TGTGCCAGCAGCGGGGGTCGGGGGACTGAAGCTTTCTTT	CASSGGRGTEAFF
12	TRBV28	.	few	TRBJ1-5	TGTGCCAGCCTTGGTAGCAATCAGCCCCAGCATTTT	CASLGSNQPQHF
16	TRBV6-5	.	.	TRBJ1-5	TGTGCCAGCAGTTACTCGACAAATACCCTGGAACAGCCCCAGCATTTT	CASSYSTNTLEQPQHF
14	TRBV24-1	TRBD1	.	TRBJ2-3	TGTGCCACCAGTGATTGGGACAGGGGAGATACGCAGTATTTT	CATSDWDRGDTQYF
17	TRBV5-5	.	.	TRBJ2-1	TGTGCCAGCAGCTTGGGGCAGGGGCAAGCTATCGGAGGCGAGCAGTTCTTC	CASSLGQGQAIGGEQFF
15	TRBV5-1	TRBD2	.	TRBJ2-1	TGCGCCAGCAGCCTAGCGGGCAGCTCCTACAATGAGCAGTTCTTC	CASSLAGSSYNEQFF
14	TRBV19	.	.	TRBJ1-2	TGTGCCAGTAGTATATCTCCAGGGGTGTATGGCTACACCTTC	CASSISPGVYGYTF
14	TRBV30	.	.	TRBJ2-1	TGTGCCTGGAGTGGTGGGAGCTCCTACAATGAGCAGTTCTTC	CAWSGGSSYNEQFF
16	TRBV5-6	TRBD1	.	TRBJ1-6	TGTGCCAGCAGCTCGCCGGAGGACAGGGGGAGATCACCCCTCCACTTT	CASSSPEDRGRSPLHF
17	TRBV15	TRBD1	.	TRBJ2-7	TGTGCCACCAGCAGAGATAGGGGGGGACAGGGAAACTACGAGCAGTACTTC	CATSRDRGGQGNYEQYF
19	TRBV5-8	.	once	TRBJ2-2	TGTGCCAGCGGTTCTTGGGGCCGGGGGCAAAAGGGGAACACCGGGGAGCTGTTTTTT	CASGSWGRGQKGNTGELFF
13	TRBV7-7	TRBD1	.	TRBJ2-1	TGTGCTAGCAGTTCGGGACAGGGGGAGGTGCAGTTCTTC	CASSSGQGEVQFF
11	TRBV2	.	.	TRBJ2-7	TGTGCCAGCAGGATAAACTACGAGCAGTACTTC	CASRINYEQYF
13	TRBV6-5	.	.	TRBJ2-7	TGTGCCAGCAGTAAGAGGGCCTCCTACGAGCAGTACTTC	CASSKRASYEQYF
17	TRBV7-2	.	.	TRBJ2-3	TGTGCCAGCAGCTTAGTTGGTCGGACAGAATACACAGATACGCAGTATTTT	CASSLVGRTEYTDTQYF
14	TRBV6-1	TRBD1	.	TRBJ1-1	TGTGCCAGCAGTGAAGCGTTAGGGGGCCCTGAAGCTTTCTTT	CASSEALGGPEAFF
13	TRBV6-5	.	.	TRBJ1-1	TGTGCCAGCAGTTACTCGTCGCCACCTGAAGCTTTCTTT	CASSYSSPPEAFF
15	TRBV24-1	.	.	TRBJ2-2	TGTGCCACCAGTGGGGGCTACGACTGGTCCCGGGAGCTGTTTTTT	CATSGGYDWSRELFF
13	TRBV19	.	.	TRBJ1-1	TGTGCCAGTCAACAACGCCCGAACACTGAAGCTTTCTTT	CASQQRPNTEAFF
14	TRBV3-1/TRBV3-2	.	.	TRBJ1-2	TGTGCCAGCAGCCATCGGACCGGGGGCCGAGGCTACACCTTC	CASSHRTGGRGYTF
11	TRBV7-8	.	.	TRBJ1-1	TGTGCCAGCAGCTTAGTTGGCCGGCTTTTCTTT	CASSLVGRLFF
16	TRBV27	.	.	TRBJ2-1	TGTGCCAGCAGTTCCTCGGGGGCGGGAGAGTACAATGAGCAGTTCTTC	CASSSSGAGEYNEQFF
14	TRBV12-5	.	.	TRBJ1-1	TGTGCTAGTGGTCTGGGGGGCGGAGGCACTGAAGCTTTCTTT	CASGLGGGGTEAFF
12	TRBV19	.	once	TRBJ1-5	TGTGCCAGTCGTGATAGCAATCAGCCCCAGCATTTT	CASRDSNQPQHF
15	TRBV18	.	few	TRBJ1-3	TGTGCCAGCTCACCGGATGAAGTCTCTGGAAACACCATATATTTT	CASSPDEVSGNTIYF
14	TRBV11-3	.	.	TRBJ2-7	TGTGCCAGCAGATTTCAGCCCCCTGGACGCGAGCAGTACTTC	CASRFQPPGREQYF
16	TRBV7-8	TRBD2	few	TRBJ2-1	TGTGCCAGCAGCCTCCTGGGCGGGAGATTGGACAATGAGCAGTTCTTC	CASSLLGGRLDNEQFF
15	TRBV6-5	TRBD2	.	TRBJ2-1	TGTGCCAGCAGTTACACTAGCGGGGCTTGGCATGAGCAGTTCTTC	CASSYTSGAWHEQFF
16	TRBV5-4	.	.	TRBJ1-1	TGTGCCAGCAGCTCCCCAACGAGGGGCATCAACACTGAAGCTTTCTTT	CASSSPTRGINTEAFF
15	TRBV6-6	TRBD1	.	TRBJ2-7	TGTGCCAGCAGCGCCCCGGGACAGAGCTCCTACGAGCAGTACTTC	CASSAPGQSSYEQYF
16	TRBV5-4	TRBD2	.	TRBJ2-4	TGTGCCAGCAGCACAACCTCGACTAGCGGGATTAACATTCAGTACTTC	CASSTTSTSGINIQYF
14	TRBV2	.	.	TRBJ2-7	TGTGCCAGCTCCCAAGCCTCGGGGCTCGACGAGCAGTACTTC	CASSQASGLDEQYF
15	TRBV18	.	.	TRBJ1-5	TGTGCCAGCTCACAGGGGAGAGGGGGAAATCAGCCCCAGCATTTT	CASSQGRGGNQPQHF
16	TRBV18	.	.	TRBJ2-6	TGTGCCAGCTCACCAGGGGTCGGATCTGGGGCCAACGTCCTGACTTTC	CASSPGVGSGANVLTF
17	TRBV5-1	.	.	TRBJ1-4	TGCGCCAGCAGCTTGGCCTTCGTAGGGCGAACTAATGAAAAACTGTTTTTT	CASSLAFVGRTNEKLFF
12	TRBV6-2/TRBV6-3	.	.	TRBJ2-1	TGTGCCAGCAGCTTCACTTACAATGAGCAGTTCTTC	CASSFTYNEQFF
14	TRBV3-1/TRBV3-2	.	.	TRBJ2-5	TGTGCCAGCGTACGAGTGGGGGAGAGGGAGACCCAGTACTTC	CASVRVGERETQYF
12	TRBV19	TRBD1	.	TRBJ2-7	TGTGCCAGTAGCCCGACAGGGGTTCCCCCTACGTTC	CASSPTGVPPTF
12	TRBV3-1/TRBV3-2	TRBD2	.	TRBJ2-2	TGTGCCAGTCGGGAGGGGACCGGGGAGCTGTTTTTT	CASREGTGELFF
14	TRBV7-2	TRBD2	.	TRBJ2-7	TGTGCCAGCAGCACCCCTAGCGGGACCTACGAGCAGTACTTC	CASSTPSGTYEQYF
13	TRBV11-1	.	.	TRBJ2-3	TGTGCCAGCAGCACCGGGCGGGGTGATACGCAGTATTTT	CASSTGRGDTQYF
14	TRBV24-1	.	.	TRBJ1-4	TGTGCCACCAGTGATGCGGGGCTTAATGAAAAACTGTTTTTT	CATSDAGLNEKLFF
15	TRBV5-1	TRBD1	.	TRBJ1-5	TGCGCCAGCAGCTTAACGACAGGGAACGATCAGCCCCAGCATTTT	CASSLTTGNDQPQHF
12	TRBV28	TRBD1	.	TRBJ1-1	TGTGCCATTACAGGGGGCTACACTGAAGCTTTCTTT	CAITGGYTEAFF
18	TRBV7-6	TRBD1	.	TRBJ1-5	TGTGCCAGCAGCCGGACAGGGGGCACGTTGGCAAGCAATCAGCCCCAGCATTTT	CASSRTGGTLASNQPQHF
15	TRBV6-6	TRBD2	.	TRBJ2-7	TGTGCCAGCAGTCGGGCGGCGGGAGCTTTATACGAGCAGTACTTC	CASSRAAGALYEQYF
16	TRBV21-1	.	.	TRBJ2-7	TGTGCCAGCAGCAGGGATACTAGCGGGAGCGCCCACGAGCAGTACTTC	CASSRDTSGSAHEQYF
12	TRBV6-5	.	.	TRBJ2-7	TGTGCCAGCAGTACCCCAGGGGCCGAGCAGTACTTC	CASSTPGAEQYF
12	TRBV5-1	.	.	TRBJ1-1	TGCGCCAGCAGCTTGGGTGCTACTGAAGCTTTCTTT	CASSLGATEAFF